This paragraph reports one T cell receptor beta chain. The antigen remains undetermined. This entry belongs to a study of regulatory T cells in long-lasting Graves disease. Study in general: Antithyroid drug exposure in newly diagnosed Graves' patients had lasted under 3 months. Study-wide findings and caveats: Newly diagnosed disease favored TRBV20-1 and TRBJ2-1 over persistent disease.

The CDR3 contains 13 residues. Germline V gene sequence: CDR1 SGHRS, CDR2 YFSETQ. Trimming left V 4 bases short and J 4 bases short, with 11 bases between. Sample time point: newly diagnosed GD, antithyroid drugs for less than 3 months. RNA extracted from PBMCs served as the sequencing template. Xi'an, China, was home to the endocrinology department that provided patients. Building of the TCR beta libraries involved iRepertoire HTBI primers and Arm-PCR of CDR3 regions. TCRdb fed the multiplex PCR reads into MiXCR, producing one record per CDR3 protein. The table lists roughly 560,000 distinct CDR3 sequences, around 12% of them singletons. These same data were also listed under a study on T cells in Graves' hyperthyroidism and ophthalmopathy. As reported in that work: Researchers barred patients who had uncontrolled infection, other autoimmune disease, pregnancy or lactation.

Sample: peripheral blood mononuclear cells (PBMCs), taken at new diagnosis, from a patient treated with antithyroid drugs. V usage is TRBV5-1 and J usage is TRBJ1-2; D gene uncertain. This TCR was sampled from a woman in her 30s with Graves disease. CDR3 sequence (DNA): TGCGCCAGCAGCCCCGCGGAAGTCTATGGCTACACCTTC. Translating gives CASSPAEVYGYTF.